Listed here are 30 T cell receptor beta chains from one sample, sequenced in a study of shared clonotypes between healthy human individuals. Data came from immunoSEQ multiplex PCR; TCRdb stores just in-frame clones and leaves some out. In the table there are some 1,900,000 clones, around 96% of which are singletons. The naive CD8 subset, CD45RO-negative cells positively selected for CCR7, excluded terminally differentiated effector memory CD45RA+ cells. Specimen: naive CD8+ T cells sorted from blood. The receptors here all came from a man between 18 and 35 years old in good health.

The CDR3 is CSVEALQGPYEQYF. In nucleotides, the CDR3 is TGCAGCGTTGAAGCCCTCCAGGGGCCCTACGAGCAGTACTTC. This chain connects TRBV29-1 to TRBJ2-7; weak D call: TRBD1 (6 bases). V was clipped by 1 base and J by 2 bases, with 12 bases between them. Germline-derived CDR1 and CDR2 are SQVTM and ANQGSEA. CDR3 size: 14 residues.

V usage is TRBV27 and J usage is TRBJ1-5; the D gene is possibly TRBD1 (6 bases). The length of the CDR3 is 18 residues. Germline assignment: CDR1 MNHEY and CDR2 SMNVEV (reference sequence). The germline V and J ends were trimmed by 5 bases and 0 bases, with 20 bases remaining between them. The CDR3 sequence is CASSETGRLAYSNQPQHF. Here the CDR3 DNA reads TGTGCCAGCAGTGAGACAGGCCGACTCGCTTATAGCAATCAGCCCCAGCATTTT.

Comment on this clone: This sample includes further DNA sequences coding for the same CDR3. The chain recombines TRBV9 with TRBJ1-6; D is unresolved. V shed 0 bases and J shed 10 bases, with 5 bases lying between them. CDR3 size: 12 residues. CDR1 is SGDLS and CDR2 is YYNGEE in the germline V gene. CDR3 sequence: CASSVVGSPLHF. The CDR3 bases are TGTGCCAGCAGCGTAGTAGGATCACCCCTCCACTTT.

The V gene is TRBV2, the J gene TRBJ2-7, with a weak D call TRBD1 (6 bases). In germline, CDR1 is SNHLY, CDR2 FYNNEI. V was trimmed by 4 bases and J by 1 base, leaving 14 bases between them. CDR3 length: 15 amino acids. The CDR3 here is CASSVGAILSYEQYF. In nucleotides, the CDR3 is TGTGCCAGCAGTGTGGGGGCCATCCTGTCCTACGAGCAGTACTTC.

About this clone itself: Other DNA variants within this sample encode the same CDR3. The rearrangement uses TRBV19 and TRBJ2-1, with D unclear. V lost 1 base and J lost 5, with 3 bases in between. The CDR3 has 12 residues. The germline V gene encodes CDR1 LNHDA and CDR2 SQIVND (reference sequence). The CDR3: CASSIADNEQFF. In DNA form, the CDR3 reads TGTGCCAGTAGTATAGCGGACAATGAGCAGTTCTTC.

The V gene is TRBV4-3, the J gene TRBJ2-7; D may be TRBD2 (6 bases). Germline V gene lookup returns CDR1 LGHNA and CDR2 YSLEER. The V gene lost 0 bases and the J gene lost 2 bases, with 14 bases spanning the gap. This CDR3 comprises 16 residues. CDR3 region: CASSQEGGGEPYEQYF. The CDR3 DNA follows: TGCGCCAGCAGCCAAGAAGGAGGAGGGGAACCCTACGAGCAGTACTTC.

About this clone itself: The same CDR3 arises from other DNA sequences in this sample as well. This chain links TRBV28 with TRBJ2-3; perhaps D is TRBD1 or TRBD2 (5 bases each). The germline V and J ends were trimmed by 2 bases and 6 bases, with 9 bases remaining between them. CDR3 size: 13 residues. CDR1 is MDHEN and CDR2 is SYDVKM in the germline V gene. CDR3 sequence: CASSLLAGDTQYF. In DNA form, the CDR3 reads TGTGCCAGCAGTTTACTAGCAGGGGATACGCAGTATTTT.

The J gene is TRBJ1-2, the V gene TRBV19, with D perhaps TRBD1 (6 bases). This CDR3 is 14 amino acids long. CDR1 LNHDA and CDR2 SQIVND come from the germline V gene (reference sequence). V dropped 1 base and J dropped 8 bases, with 14 bases sitting between them. The CDR3 sequence is CASSIGGGADGYTF. Here the CDR3 DNA reads TGTGCCAGTAGTATAGGAGGGGGGGCAGACGGCTACACCTTC.

This chain connects TRBV28 to TRBJ2-7; no firm D call. The CDR3 runs 15 residues. Trimming cost V 1 base and J 0 bases, with 10 bases left between them. Germline V lookup: CDR1 MDHEN, CDR2 SYDVKM. CDR3: CASSLFLHSSYEQYF. The CDR3 DNA reads TGTGCCAGCAGTTTATTTCTACATTCCTCCTACGAGCAGTACTTC. Looking up the rest from reference TRBV28 and TRBJ2-7 gives the full variable domain: DVKVTQSSRYLVKRTGEKVFLECVQDMDHENMFWYRQDPGLGLRLIYFSYDVKMKEKGDIPEGYSVSREKKERFSLILESASTNQTSMYLCASSLFLHSSYEQYFGPGTRLTVT.

The chain has TRBV25-1 and TRBJ1-2; D unresolved. V was shortened by 2 bases and J by 2 bases, with 6 bases between the two germline ends. This CDR3 region has 13 residues. Germline V gives CDR1 MGHDK, CDR2 SYGVNS. CDR3 DNA sequence: TGTGCCAGCAGTGAACTCACAAACTATGGCTACACCTTC. Translated: CASSELTNYGYTF.

The chain couples TRBV7-2 to TRBJ2-1, with D possibly matching TRBD1 (6 bases). Germline lookup yields CDR1 SGHTA and CDR2 FQGNSA. V lost 5 bases to trimming and J lost 6 bases, with 8 bases between them. The CDR3 totals 12 residues. The CDR3 reads CASSPDSNEQFF. The CDR3, as DNA: TGTGCCAGCAGCCCGGACAGCAATGAGCAGTTCTTC. Full variable domain (outside the CDR3, taken from reference TRBV7-2 and TRBJ2-1): GAGVSQSPSNKVTEKGKDVELRCDPISGHTALYWYRQSLGQGLEFLIYFQGNSAPDKSGLPSDRFSAERTGGSVSTLTIQRTQQEDSAVYLCASSPDSNEQFFGPGTRLTVL.

The table lists this clone with a few counts. The chain employs TRBV19 and TRBJ2-7; a weak D match, TRBD2 (5 bases). Germline V gives CDR1 LNHDA, CDR2 SQIVND (reference sequence). The CDR3 spans 13 residues. V gave up 3 bases and J gave up 3 bases, with 9 bases separating them. CDR3: CASSIEGNYEQYF. Written as DNA, the CDR3 is TGTGCCAGTAGTATCGAGGGCAACTACGAGCAGTACTTC. Full variable domain (outside the CDR3, taken from reference TRBV19 and TRBJ2-7): DGGITQSPKYLFRKEGQNVTLSCEQNLNHDAMYWYRQDPGQGLRLIYYSQIVNDFQKGDIAEGYSVSREKKESFPLTVTSAQKNPTAFYLCASSIEGNYEQYFGPGTRLTVT.

To note about this clone: At the DNA level, this CDR3 is encoded by other sequences in the same sample as well. The gene calls are TRBV5-6 and TRBJ1-1; the D is unclear. The CDR3 extends over 12 amino acids. Trimming took off 7 bases at V and 0 bases at J, with 7 bases between the two ends. The germline CDR1 and CDR2 sequences are SGHDT and YYEEEE. CDR3 sequence reads: CASSLLNTEAFF. In nucleotides, the CDR3 is TGTGCCAGCTCCCTGCTGAACACTGAAGCTTTCTTT. The full variable domain, completed using reference TRBV5-6 and TRBJ1-1, is DAGVTQSPTHLIKTRGQQVTLRCSPKSGHDTVSWYQQALGQGPQFIFQYYEEEERQRGNFPDRFSGHQFPNYSSELNVNALLLGDSALYLCASSLLNTEAFFGQGTRLTVV.

V is TRBV4-1 and J is TRBJ2-1; no firm D call. Germline assignment: CDR1 MGHRA and CDR2 YSYEKL. Trimming stripped 1 base from V and 7 bases from J, with 11 bases between. The CDR3 is made up of 14 amino acids. The CDR3 region has the DNA TGCGCCAGCAGCCAAGGCTTGGGGTGGAATGAGCAGTTCTTC. This gives the protein CASSQGLGWNEQFF.

The chain links TRBV11-2 to TRBJ1-2, with no clear D. In germline, CDR1 is SGHAT, CDR2 FQNNGV. The V end lost 0 bases, the J end lost 6 bases, and 8 bases lay between the germline ends. This CDR3 is built from 13 residues. The CDR3 DNA reads TGTGCCAGCAGCTTAGAATTGGGAGATGGCTACACCTTC. It specifies CASSLELGDGYTF.

V usage is TRBV6-6 and J usage is TRBJ2-7; no clear D gene. Looked up from germline, CDR1 is MNHNY and CDR2 is SVGAGI (reference sequence). Trimming took off 5 bases at V and 4 bases at J, with 12 bases between the two ends. The CDR3 contains 13 residues. The CDR3 is CASSPLVAYEQYF. CDR3 coding DNA: TGTGCCAGCAGTCCTTTAGTGGCTTACGAGCAGTACTTC.

The V call is TRBV7-2, the J call TRBJ1-1; D perhaps matches TRBD1 (5 bases). CDR3 length equals 14 residues. Trimming stripped 10 bases from V and 6 bases from J, with 21 bases between. Germline V gene lookup returns CDR1 SGHTA and CDR2 FQGNSA. In nucleotides, the CDR3 is TGTGCCACCACCATTTCGGGGCGCTTAGCTGAAGCTTTCTTT. Translated: CATTISGRLAEAFF.

V is TRBV6-6 and J is TRBJ1-2; D gene uncertain. CDR1 is MNHNY and CDR2 is SVGAGI in the germline V gene (reference sequence). The V gene lost 4 bases and the J gene lost 8 bases, with 5 bases spanning the gap. The CDR3 has 10 residues. The CDR3 sequence is CASSSMGYTF. CDR3 bases: TGTGCCAGCAGTTCGATGGGCTACACCTTC.

V gene TRBV7-8 combines with J gene TRBJ2-7; 7 bases line up with TRBD2. The trim removed 2 bases at V and 2 bases at J, leaving 6 bases unmatched. The CDR3 is made up of 15 amino acids. Germline lookup yields CDR1 SGHVS and CDR2 FQNEAQ. The CDR3 coding sequence is TGTGCCAGCAGCTTATATGGGGGGACTACCTACGAGCAGTACTTC. Translated, it gives CASSLYGGTTYEQYF.

The chain combines TRBV28 with TRBJ2-5; 9 nucleotides align to TRBD1. Germline CDR1 is MDHEN and CDR2 is SYDVKM. The CDR3 is 15 residues long. The junction had 5 bases not matched to a gene; V was cut back by 3 bases and J by 3 bases. The CDR3 here is CASSLYTGGEETQYF. The DNA for the CDR3 is TGTGCCAGCAGTTTGTACACAGGGGGCGAAGAGACCCAGTACTTC.

This chain connects TRBV4-3 to TRBJ2-2; maybe TRBD1 (5 bases). Germline V gene data show CDR1 as LGHNA and CDR2 as YSLEER. This CDR3 contains 15 residues. Trimming left V 0 bases short and J 4 bases short, with 9 bases between. CDR3 DNA: TGCGCCAGCAGCCAAGATTGGGGCTTCACCGGGGAGCTGTTTTTT. As protein: CASSQDWGFTGELFF.

The rearrangement uses TRBV21-1 and TRBJ1-2; the table calls TRBD1, which could not be checked here. TRBV21-1 is a listed pseudogene. The CDR3 length is 14 residues. The CDR3 sequence is CASNDSEINYGYTF. Written as DNA, the CDR3 is TGTGCCAGCAATGATTCAGAAATTAACTATGGCTACACCTTC.

The count of this clone is one. The genes are TRBV4-1 and TRBJ2-7; D possibly corresponds to TRBD2 (6 bases). Germline-derived CDR1 and CDR2 are MGHRA and YSYEKL. The CDR3 is 15 residues long. With 0 bases removed from V and 3 bases from J, the gap between germline ends came to 12 bases. Here the CDR3 DNA reads TGCGCCAGCAGCCAAGATACCAGCGGGTACTACGAGCAGTACTTC. Translation: CASSQDTSGYYEQYF.

The chain employs TRBV7-9 and TRBJ2-2; maybe TRBD1 (6 bases). This CDR3 is 18 amino acids long. V shed 4 bases and J shed 13 bases, with 31 bases lying between them. Germline V lookup: CDR1 SEHNR, CDR2 FQNEAQ (reference sequence). The CDR3, as DNA: TGTGCCAGCAGCTCCGTAAGTGGACAGACGCCCGAGTTAGGGAGGCTGTTTTTT. It codes for CASSSVSGQTPELGRLFF.

V usage is TRBV6-1 and J usage is TRBJ2-7; tentative D call: TRBD1 (5 bases). V was pared by 6 bases and J by 6 bases, with 6 bases between. The germline V gene encodes CDR1 MNHNS and CDR2 SASEGT. CDR3 length: 10 amino acids. CDR3 in DNA: TGTGCCAGCAGCAGGGTCGAGCAGTACTTC. This sequence encodes CASSRVEQYF.

This clone was recorded only once. This chain links TRBV7-9 with TRBJ2-6, with D unclear. Trimming left V 7 bases short and J 4 bases short, with 8 bases between. Per germline, CDR1 SEHNR and CDR2 FQNEAQ (reference sequence). The CDR3 runs 13 residues. The CDR3 spells CASTPPGANVLTF. The DNA of the CDR3 is TGTGCCAGCACGCCCCCGGGGGCCAACGTCCTGACTTTC.

V gene TRBV4-1 combines with J gene TRBJ2-7, with TRBD2 matching over 13 bases. The CDR3 contains 18 residues. Germline CDR1 reads MGHRA; CDR2 reads YSYEKL. J lost 4 bases, V lost 3 bases, and 12 bases had no gene match. The CDR3 DNA is TGCGCCAGCAGCCAGACAGGTGGGACTAGCGGGAACCCTTACGAGCAGTACTTC. Amino acids: CASSQTGGTSGNPYEQYF.

This clone showed up just once. The same CDR3 also results from other DNA sequences found in this sample. This CDR3 is CASSYSLAGGADTQYF. CDR3 coding DNA: TGTGCCAGCAGTTACTCCCTAGCGGGAGGTGCAGATACGCAGTATTTT. The gene calls are TRBV6-5 and TRBJ2-3, with TRBD2 matching 11 bases. CDR1 is MNHEY and CDR2 is SVGAGI in the germline V gene. V was pared by 0 bases and J by 4 bases, with 3 bases of the junction left unmatched. The CDR3 contains 16 residues.

This clone was detected once. The chain joins TRBV9 to TRBJ2-1; TRBD2 matches 11 bases. Germline CDR1 is SGDLS and CDR2 is YYNGEE. V shed 4 bases and J 8 bases; nucleotides not matched to a gene: 14. The CDR3 is made up of 17 amino acids. The CDR3 here is CASSTQLAGVFWDEQFF. CDR3 in DNA: TGTGCCAGCAGCACTCAACTAGCGGGAGTTTTTTGGGATGAGCAGTTCTTC. Looking up the rest from reference TRBV9 and TRBJ2-1 gives the full variable domain: DSGVTQTPKHLITATGQRVTLRCSPRSGDLSVYWYQQSLDQGLQFLIQYYNGEERAKGNILERFSAQQFPDLHSELNLSSLELGDSALYFCASSTQLAGVFWDEQFFGPGTRLTVL.

This chain joins TRBV27 and TRBJ1-1, with D tentatively TRBD1 (6 bases). The germline gives CDR1 MNHEY, CDR2 SMNVEV (reference sequence). This CDR3 spans 15 amino acids. The V end was cut by 3 bases, the J end by 0 bases, with 11 bases between. The CDR3: CASSFVDSLNTEAFF. CDR3 coding DNA: TGTGCCAGCAGTTTCGTGGACAGCCTGAACACTGAAGCTTTCTTT.